This TCR beta chain was obtained from a study of T cell changes during pregnancy in multiple sclerosis (dated by TCRdb to between 2018 and 2021). Study-level background: Changes in the T cell repertoire over the course of pregnancy were examined in this study in women with multiple sclerosis.

Germline trimming: 3 bases from V, 2 bases from J; junction bases outside gene matches: 7. The CDR3 has 16 amino acids, counting the end cysteine and phenylalanine. The only DNA kept is the CDR3, 48 bases in frame from the first base. Via the germline V gene, CDR1 is SGHRS and CDR2 YFSETQ. The method was the immunoSEQ multiplex PCR assay. TCRdb's version of the immuneACCESS table is confined to in-frame rearrangements and falls short of the full clone set. An unresolved V gene accounts for under half of the shortfall where checked; the remainder is of unknown origin. The sample records some 69,000 clones, approximately 90% of which are singletons. The biggest ten clones account for roughly 2% of the sample. In its sample, this clone was seen once. The antigen this receptor binds is unknown. Base qualities were left out, and no much larger clone turns up one base away.

This specimen consisted of peripheral blood, obtained in the second trimester of pregnancy. The clonotype comes from a female donor in good health, enrolled as a control in a pregnancy study. The chain is assembled from TRBV5-1 and TRBJ2-1; the junction holds 8 bases that match TRBD1. The DNA sequence is given as TGCGCCAGCAGCTGGGCAGGGGGCCAGACCTACAATGAGCAGTTCTTC. This encodes CASSWAGGQTYNEQFF.